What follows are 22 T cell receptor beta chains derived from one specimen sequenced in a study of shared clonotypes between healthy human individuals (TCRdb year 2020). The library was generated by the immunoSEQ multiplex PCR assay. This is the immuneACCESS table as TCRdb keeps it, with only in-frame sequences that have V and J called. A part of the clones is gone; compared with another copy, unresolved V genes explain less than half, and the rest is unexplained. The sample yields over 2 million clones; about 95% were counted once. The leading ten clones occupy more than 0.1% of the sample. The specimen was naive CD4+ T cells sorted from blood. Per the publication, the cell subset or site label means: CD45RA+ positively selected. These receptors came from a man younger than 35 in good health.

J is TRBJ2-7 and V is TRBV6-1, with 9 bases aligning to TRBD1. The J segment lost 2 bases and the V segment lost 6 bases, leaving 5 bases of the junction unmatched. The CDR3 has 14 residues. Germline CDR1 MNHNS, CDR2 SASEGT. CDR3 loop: CASSWDRAAYEQYF. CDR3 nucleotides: TGTGCCAGCAGCTGGGACAGGGCGGCCTACGAGCAGTACTTC.

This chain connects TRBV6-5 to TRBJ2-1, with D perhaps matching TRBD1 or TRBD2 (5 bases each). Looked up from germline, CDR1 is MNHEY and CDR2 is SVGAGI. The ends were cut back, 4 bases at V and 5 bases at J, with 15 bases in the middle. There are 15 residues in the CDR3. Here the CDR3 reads CASSSGQTLNNEQFF. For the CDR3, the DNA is TGTGCCAGCAGTTCGGGGCAGACCTTAAACAATGAGCAGTTCTTC.

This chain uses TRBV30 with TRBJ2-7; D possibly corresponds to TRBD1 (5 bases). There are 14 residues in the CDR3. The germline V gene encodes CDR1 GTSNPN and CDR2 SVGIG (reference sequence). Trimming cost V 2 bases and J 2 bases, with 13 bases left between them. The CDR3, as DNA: TGTGCCTGGAGTCCTAGACAGCCTCCCTACGAGCAGTACTTC. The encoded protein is CAWSPRQPPYEQYF.

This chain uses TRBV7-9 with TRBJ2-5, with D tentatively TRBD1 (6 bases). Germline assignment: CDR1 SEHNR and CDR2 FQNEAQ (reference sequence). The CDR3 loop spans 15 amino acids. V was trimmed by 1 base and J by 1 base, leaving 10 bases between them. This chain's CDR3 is CASSLEDRIQETQYF. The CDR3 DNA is TGTGCCAGCAGCTTAGAAGACAGGATCCAAGAGACCCAGTACTTC.

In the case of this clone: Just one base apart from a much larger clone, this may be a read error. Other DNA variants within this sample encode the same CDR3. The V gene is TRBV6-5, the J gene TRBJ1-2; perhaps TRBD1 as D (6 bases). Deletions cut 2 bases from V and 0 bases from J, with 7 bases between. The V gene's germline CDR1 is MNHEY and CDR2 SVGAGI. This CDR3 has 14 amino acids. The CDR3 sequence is CASSYRDTNYGYTF. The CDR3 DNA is TGTGCCAGCAGTTACCGGGACACTAACTATGGCTACACCTTC.

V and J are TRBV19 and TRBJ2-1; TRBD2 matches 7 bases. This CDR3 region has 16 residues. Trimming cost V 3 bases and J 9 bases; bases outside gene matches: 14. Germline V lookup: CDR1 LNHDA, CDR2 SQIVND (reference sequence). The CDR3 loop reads CASSIRHSREVLEQFF. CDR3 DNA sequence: TGTGCCAGTAGTATCCGCCATTCTCGGGAGGTACTTGAGCAGTTCTTC.

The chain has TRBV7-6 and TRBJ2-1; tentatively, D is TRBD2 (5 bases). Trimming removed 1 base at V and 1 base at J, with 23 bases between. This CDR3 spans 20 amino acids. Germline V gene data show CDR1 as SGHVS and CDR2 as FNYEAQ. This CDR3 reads CASSLGPSEYKLGSYNEQFF. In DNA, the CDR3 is TGTGCCAGCAGCTTAGGACCGAGCGAGTACAAACTAGGATCCTACAATGAGCAGTTCTTC.

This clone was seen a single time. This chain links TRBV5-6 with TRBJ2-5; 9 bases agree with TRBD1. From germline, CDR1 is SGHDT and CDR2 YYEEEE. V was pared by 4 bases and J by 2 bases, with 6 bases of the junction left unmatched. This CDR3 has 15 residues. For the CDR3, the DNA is TGTGCCAGCAGCCCCGGGACAGGGAGACAAGAGACCCAGTACTTC. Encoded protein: CASSPGTGRQETQYF.

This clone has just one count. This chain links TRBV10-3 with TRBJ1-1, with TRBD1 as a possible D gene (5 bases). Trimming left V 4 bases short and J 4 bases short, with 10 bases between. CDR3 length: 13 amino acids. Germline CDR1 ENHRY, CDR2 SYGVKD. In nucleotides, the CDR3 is TGTGCCATCAGTGTTTTGGGGGGCACTGAAGCTTTCTTT. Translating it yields CAISVLGGTEAFF.

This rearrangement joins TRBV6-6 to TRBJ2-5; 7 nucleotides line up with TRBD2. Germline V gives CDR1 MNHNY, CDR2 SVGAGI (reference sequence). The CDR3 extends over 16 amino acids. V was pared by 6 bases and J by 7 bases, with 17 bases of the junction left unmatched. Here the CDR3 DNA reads TGTGCCAGCAGCCACGGGAGCGGGACCCCTGTAGGGACCCAGTACTTC. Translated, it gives CASSHGSGTPVGTQYF.

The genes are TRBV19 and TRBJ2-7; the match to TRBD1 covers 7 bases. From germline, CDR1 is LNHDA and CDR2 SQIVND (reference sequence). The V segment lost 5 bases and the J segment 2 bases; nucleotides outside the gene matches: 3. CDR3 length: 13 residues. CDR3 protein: CASSSQGTYEQYF. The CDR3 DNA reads TGTGCCAGTAGTTCACAGGGGACCTACGAGCAGTACTTC.

CDR3 amino acids: CASSYLGDRGNYGYTF. Here the CDR3 DNA reads TGTGCCAGCAGTTACCTCGGGGACAGGGGAAACTATGGCTACACCTTC. The J gene is TRBJ1-2, the V gene TRBV6-5; 10 bases agree with TRBD1. CDR3 size: 16 residues. From germline, CDR1 is MNHEY and CDR2 SVGAGI. V lost 2 bases and J lost 2; bases outside the gene matches: 5.

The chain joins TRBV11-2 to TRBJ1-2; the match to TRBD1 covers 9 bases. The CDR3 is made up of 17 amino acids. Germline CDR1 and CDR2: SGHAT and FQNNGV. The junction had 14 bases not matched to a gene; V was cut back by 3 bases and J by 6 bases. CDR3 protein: CASSFRDRDSYTHGYTF. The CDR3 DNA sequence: TGTGCCAGCAGCTTCCGGGACAGGGACTCCTATACTCATGGCTACACCTTC.

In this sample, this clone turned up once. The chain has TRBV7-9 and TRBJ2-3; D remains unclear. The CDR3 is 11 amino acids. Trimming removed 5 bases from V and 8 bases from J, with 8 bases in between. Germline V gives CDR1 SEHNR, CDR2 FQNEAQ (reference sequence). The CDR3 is CASSTVGTQYF. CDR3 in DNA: TGTGCCAGCAGCACCGTCGGTACGCAGTATTTT.

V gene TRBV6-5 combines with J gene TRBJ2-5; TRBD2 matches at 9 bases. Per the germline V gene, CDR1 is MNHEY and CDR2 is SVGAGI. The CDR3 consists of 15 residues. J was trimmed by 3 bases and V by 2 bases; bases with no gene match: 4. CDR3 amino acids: CASSYGLAPKETQYF. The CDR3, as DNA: TGTGCCAGCAGTTACGGACTAGCGCCCAAAGAGACCCAGTACTTC.

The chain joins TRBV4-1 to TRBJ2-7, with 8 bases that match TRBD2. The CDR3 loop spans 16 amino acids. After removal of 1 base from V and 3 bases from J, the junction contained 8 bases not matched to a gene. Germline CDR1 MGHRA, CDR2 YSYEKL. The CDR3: CASSQGGGAGVYEQYF. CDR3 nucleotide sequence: TGCGCCAGCAGCCAAGGAGGGGGAGCGGGAGTCTACGAGCAGTACTTC.

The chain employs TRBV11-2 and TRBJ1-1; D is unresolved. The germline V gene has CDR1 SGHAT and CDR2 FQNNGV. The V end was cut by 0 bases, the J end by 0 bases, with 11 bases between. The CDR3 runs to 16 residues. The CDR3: CASSLDNFVLNTEAFF. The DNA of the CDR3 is TGTGCCAGCAGCTTAGATAATTTTGTCCTGAACACTGAAGCTTTCTTT.

CDR3 residues: CASSLETASTDTQYF. The CDR3 coding sequence is TGTGCCAGCAGCTTAGAGACAGCGAGCACAGATACGCAGTATTTT. The chain combines TRBV5-6 with TRBJ2-3, with TRBD1 as a possible D gene (5 bases). Germline-derived CDR1 and CDR2 are SGHDT and YYEEEE. This CDR3 is built from 15 residues. Trimming took 2 bases from V and 0 from J, leaving 10 bases between them.

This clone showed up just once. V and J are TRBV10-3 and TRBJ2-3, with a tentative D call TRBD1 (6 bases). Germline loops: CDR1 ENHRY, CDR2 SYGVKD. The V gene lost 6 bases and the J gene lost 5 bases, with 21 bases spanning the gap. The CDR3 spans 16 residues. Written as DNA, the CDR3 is TGTGCCATCAGCTTACAGGGCCCCTCGTTGGGAGATACGCAGTATTTT. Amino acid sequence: CAISLQGPSLGDTQYF.

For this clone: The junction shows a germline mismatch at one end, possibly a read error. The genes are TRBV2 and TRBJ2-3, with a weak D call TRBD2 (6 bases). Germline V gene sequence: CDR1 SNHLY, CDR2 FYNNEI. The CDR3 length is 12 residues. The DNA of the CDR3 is TGTGCCGGCAGTGATCTGCGGGAATCGCAGTATTTT. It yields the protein CAGSDLRESQYF.

CDR3 nucleotide sequence: TGTGCCAGCAGCTTTGGGGGGGCTGAAAAACTGTTTTTT. Encoded protein: CASSFGGAEKLFF. This chain joins TRBV7-8 and TRBJ1-4; a weak D match, TRBD1 (6 bases). V lost 3 bases and J lost 7, with 9 bases in between. The germline V gene has CDR1 SGHVS and CDR2 FQNEAQ. CDR3 size: 13 residues.

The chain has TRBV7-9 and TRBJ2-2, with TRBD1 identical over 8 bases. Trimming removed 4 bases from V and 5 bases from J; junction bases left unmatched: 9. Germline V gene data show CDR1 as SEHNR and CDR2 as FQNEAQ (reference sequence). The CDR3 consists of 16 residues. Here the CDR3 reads CASSSTDRGWTGELFF. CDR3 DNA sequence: TGTGCCAGCAGCTCGACCGACAGGGGATGGACCGGGGAGCTGTTTTTT.